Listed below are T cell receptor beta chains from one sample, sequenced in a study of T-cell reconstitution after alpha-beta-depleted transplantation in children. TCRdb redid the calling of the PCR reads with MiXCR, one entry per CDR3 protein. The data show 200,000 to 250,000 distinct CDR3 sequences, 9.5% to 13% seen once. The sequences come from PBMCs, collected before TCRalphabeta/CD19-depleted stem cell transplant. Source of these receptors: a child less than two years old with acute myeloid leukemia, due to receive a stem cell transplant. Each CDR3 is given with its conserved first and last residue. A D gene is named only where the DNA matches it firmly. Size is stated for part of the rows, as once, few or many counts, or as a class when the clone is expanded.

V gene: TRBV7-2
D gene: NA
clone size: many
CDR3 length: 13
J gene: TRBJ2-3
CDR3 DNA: TGTGCCAGCAGCTTAGGAGGGAGGGATACGCAGTATTTT
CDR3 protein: CASSLGGRDTQYF

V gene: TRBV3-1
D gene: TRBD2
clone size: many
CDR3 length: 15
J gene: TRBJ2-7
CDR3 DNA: TGTGCCAGCAGGCAGACTAGCGGGAGCAGGAACGAGCAGTACTTC
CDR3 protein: CASRQTSGSRNEQYF

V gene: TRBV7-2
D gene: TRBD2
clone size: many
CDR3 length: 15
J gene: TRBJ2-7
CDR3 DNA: TGTGCCAGCAGCTTAAGCGGCGGGGGCTCCTACGAGCAGTACTTC
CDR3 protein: CASSLSGGGSYEQYF

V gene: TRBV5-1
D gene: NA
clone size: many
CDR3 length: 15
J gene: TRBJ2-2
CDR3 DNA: TGCGCCAGTGAGAAGGGGTTGTCGAACACCGGGGAGCTGTTTTTT
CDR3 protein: CASEKGLSNTGELFF

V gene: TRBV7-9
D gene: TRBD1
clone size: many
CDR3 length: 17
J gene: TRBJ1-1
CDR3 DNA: TGTGCCAGCAGCCCCGGTGGACAGGGGTACATGAACACTGAAGCTTTCTTT
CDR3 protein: CASSPGGQGYMNTEAFF

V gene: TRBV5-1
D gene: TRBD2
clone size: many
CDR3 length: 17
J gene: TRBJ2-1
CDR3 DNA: TGCGCCAGCAGCTCTTACCTCCTAGCGGGCTCCTACAATGAGCAGTTCTTC
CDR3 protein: CASSSYLLAGSYNEQFF

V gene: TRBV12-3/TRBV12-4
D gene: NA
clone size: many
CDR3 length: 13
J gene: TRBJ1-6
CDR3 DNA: TGTGCCAGCAGCCCCTTGGTCTATTCACCCCTCCACTTT
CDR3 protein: CASSPLVYSPLHF

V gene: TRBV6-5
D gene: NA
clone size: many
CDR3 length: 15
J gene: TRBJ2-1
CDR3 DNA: TGTGCCAGCAGTTACTCACCGGGACTCAACAATGAGCAGTTCTTC
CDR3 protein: CASSYSPGLNNEQFF

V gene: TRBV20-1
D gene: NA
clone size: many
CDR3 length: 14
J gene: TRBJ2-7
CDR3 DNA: TGCAGTGCTAGTTGGCCACAGATCAACTACGAGCAGTACTTC
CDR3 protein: CSASWPQINYEQYF

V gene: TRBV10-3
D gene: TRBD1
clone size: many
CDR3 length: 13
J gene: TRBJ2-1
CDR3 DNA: TGTGCCCAAGGGACAGGGGGGAACAATGAGCAGTTCTTC
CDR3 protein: CAQGTGGNNEQFF

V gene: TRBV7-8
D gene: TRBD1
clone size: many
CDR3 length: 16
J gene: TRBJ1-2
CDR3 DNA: TGTGCCAGCAGCTTCCAACAGGGGGGGTATGGCTATGGCTACACCTTC
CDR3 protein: CASSFQQGGYGYGYTF

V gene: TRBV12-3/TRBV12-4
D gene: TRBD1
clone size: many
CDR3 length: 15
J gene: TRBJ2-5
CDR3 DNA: TGTGCCAGCAGTTTAGGGGGACAGACCCAAGAGACCCAGTACTTC
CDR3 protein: CASSLGGQTQETQYF

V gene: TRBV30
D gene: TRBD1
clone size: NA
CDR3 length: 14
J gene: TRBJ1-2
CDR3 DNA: TGTGCCTGGAGCGTACCGGGACAGGGCTGGGGCTACACCTTC
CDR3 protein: CAWSVPGQGWGYTF

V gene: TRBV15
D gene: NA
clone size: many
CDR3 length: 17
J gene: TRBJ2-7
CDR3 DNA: TGTGCCACCAGCACCACCATATTACAGGGCCCAGTGGACGAGCAGTACTTC
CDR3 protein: CATSTTILQGPVDEQYF

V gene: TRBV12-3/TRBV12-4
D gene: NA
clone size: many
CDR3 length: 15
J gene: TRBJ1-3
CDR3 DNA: TGTGCCAGCAGGCTAACCGGGACGGCTGGAAACACCATATATTTT
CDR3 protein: CASRLTGTAGNTIYF

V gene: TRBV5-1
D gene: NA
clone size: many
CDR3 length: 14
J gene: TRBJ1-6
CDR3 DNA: TGCGCCAGCAGCCGCACAGGGAGTTATTCACCCCTCCACTTT
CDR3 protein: CASSRTGSYSPLHF

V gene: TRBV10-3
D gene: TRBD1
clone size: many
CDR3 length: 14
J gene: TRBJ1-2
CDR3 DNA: TGTGCCGCAGGGACAGGGCGAGTGGACTATGGCTACACCTTC
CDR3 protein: CAAGTGRVDYGYTF

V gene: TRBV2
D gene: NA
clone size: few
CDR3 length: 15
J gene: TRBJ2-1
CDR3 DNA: TGTGCAGCAGGGGGTTGGGGGACTCACAACAATGAGCAGTTCTTC
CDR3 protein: CAAGGWGTHNNEQFF

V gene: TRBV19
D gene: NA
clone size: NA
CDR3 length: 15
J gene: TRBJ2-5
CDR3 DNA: TGTGCCAGTGCGCCCAACAGGAGGCCCCAAGAGACCCAGTACTTC
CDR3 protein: CASAPNRRPQETQYF

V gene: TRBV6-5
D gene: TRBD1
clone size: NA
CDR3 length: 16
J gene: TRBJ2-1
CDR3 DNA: TGTGCCAGCAGTTACGGCGGGGCGGGACAGGGGCATGAGCAGTTCTTC
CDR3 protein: CASSYGGAGQGHEQFF